Below, 21 T cell receptor beta chains from the same sample are listed, as sequenced in a study of T-cell memory formation after mild COVID-19. TCRdb reprocessed the 5' RACE reads with MiXCR, giving one entry per CDR3 protein. Of 550,000 to 600,000 distinct CDR3 sequences in the sample, about 20% were seen once. Sequenced: PBMCs or a T cell subset sorted from them (not recorded which). These receptors were obtained from an adult woman who had mild COVID-19 (a few samples of this study predate the infection). Cell type and time point are not known.

The gene calls are TRBV2 and TRBJ2-5, with D tentatively TRBD1 or TRBD2 (5 bases each). CDR3 length equals 13 residues. Trimming shortened V by 8 bases and J by 0 bases, and 10 bases separated the two germline ends. Germline V lookup: CDR1 SNHLY, CDR2 FYNNEI. CDR3 in amino acids: CASGGYYQETQYF. The CDR3 DNA is TGTGCCAGCGGGGGTTATTACCAAGAGACCCAGTACTTC.

This chain joins TRBV4-3 and TRBJ2-3; the match to TRBD2 covers 14 bases. J was trimmed by 1 base and V by 4 bases; bases with no gene match: 13. Per the germline V gene, CDR1 is LGHNA and CDR2 is YSLEER. The CDR3 spans 20 residues. CDR3: CASSRAPRLAGGPRTDTQYF. DNA of the CDR3: TGCGCCAGCAGCCGAGCCCCCCGACTAGCGGGAGGGCCACGCACAGATACGCAGTATTTT.

The V call is TRBV7-2, the J call TRBJ2-1; TRBD1 is a possible D gene (5 bases). This CDR3 is 14 amino acids long. Germline V gene data show CDR1 as SGHTA and CDR2 as FQGNSA. The V end lost 4 bases, the J end lost 6 bases, and 13 bases lay between the germline ends. The CDR3: CASSSQARFNEQFF. The CDR3 DNA reads TGTGCCAGCAGCTCACAGGCAAGGTTCAATGAGCAGTTCTTC.

The V call is TRBV7-2, the J call TRBJ2-7; 10 nucleotides align to TRBD1. Germline-derived CDR1 and CDR2 are SGHTA and FQGNSA. The length of the CDR3 is 15 residues. Trimming cost V 6 bases and J 0 bases; bases outside gene matches: 5. The CDR3 loop reads CASRETGGASYEQYF. CDR3 nucleotides: TGTGCCAGCAGAGAGACAGGGGGCGCCTCCTACGAGCAGTACTTC.

This chain connects TRBV6-5 to TRBJ1-1; 9 bases are a match to TRBD1. V trimming: 6 bases; J trimming: 0 bases; junction bases outside the gene matches: 2. The germline gives CDR1 MNHEY, CDR2 SVGAGI. CDR3 length equals 14 residues. The CDR3: CASSGTGMNTEAFF. The CDR3 nucleotides read TGTGCCAGCAGCGGGACAGGGATGAACACTGAAGCTTTCTTT.

Only one count was recorded for this clonotype. The V gene is TRBV3-1, the J gene TRBJ1-3; D gene uncertain. The CDR3 loop spans 14 amino acids. Deletions cut 5 bases from V and 2 bases from J, with 10 bases between. Germline CDR1 reads LGHDT; CDR2 reads YNNKEL (reference sequence). CDR3 protein: CASSIHAAGNTIYF. The DNA for the CDR3 is TGTGCCAGCAGCATCCACGCCGCTGGAAACACCATATATTTT. Using reference TRBV3-1 and TRBJ1-3 for the parts outside the CDR3, the full variable domain is DTAVSQTPKYLVTQMGNDKSIKCEQNLGHDTMYWYKQDSKKFLKIMFSYNNKELIINETVPNRFSPKSPDKAHLNLHINSLELGDSAVYFCASSIHAAGNTIYFGEGSWLTVV.

This clonotype was counted only a few times. The chain employs TRBV27 and TRBJ1-2; 8 bases line up with TRBD1. V shed 2 bases, J shed 4 bases, and the junction held 6 bases outside the gene matches. Looked up from germline, CDR1 is MNHEY and CDR2 is SMNVEV (reference sequence). CDR3 length: 15 amino acids. This CDR3 is CASSLRQGIGYGYTF. In nucleotides, the CDR3 is TGTGCCAGCAGTTTACGACAGGGGATAGGCTATGGCTACACCTTC.

This rearrangement joins TRBV6-5 to TRBJ2-1; no firm D call. V lost 6 bases and J 8 bases, leaving 14 bases between the germline ends. The CDR3 contains 13 residues. From germline, CDR1 is MNHEY and CDR2 SVGAGI. The CDR3: CASRQNSAYEQFF. The DNA of the CDR3 is TGTGCCAGCAGGCAGAACAGCGCCTATGAGCAGTTCTTC.

This rearrangement joins TRBV27 to TRBJ1-2, with D perhaps matching TRBD1 (5 bases). CDR1 is MNHEY, CDR2 SMNVEV, per germline (reference sequence). Trimming stripped 3 bases from V and 8 bases from J, with 16 bases between. The CDR3 has 14 residues. CDR3 coding DNA: TGTGCCAGCAGTTTCCTAGACAGTCATAACGGCTACACCTTC. This translates into CASSFLDSHNGYTF.

This clonotype showed up just a few times. The V call is TRBV4-1, the J call TRBJ2-4, with D perhaps being TRBD1 or TRBD2 (6 bases each). The CDR3 is 18 amino acids. CDR1 is MGHRA, CDR2 YSYEKL, per germline. Between the trimmed V and J ends, which lost 1 base and 2 bases, there was a span of 18 bases. The CDR3 here is CASSQGGQAGTPKNIQYF. In nucleotides, the CDR3 is TGCGCCAGCAGCCAAGGAGGCCAGGCGGGGACACCCAAAAACATTCAGTACTTC.

This clonotype showed up just a few times. This rearrangement joins TRBV7-9 to TRBJ2-7; D may be TRBD2 (5 bases). V lost 0 bases and J 2 bases, leaving 11 bases between the germline ends. The germline V gene has CDR1 SEHNR and CDR2 FQNEAQ (reference sequence). The CDR3 spans 15 residues. CDR3 DNA sequence: TGTGCCAGCAGCTTAGCAGTAGACTATCCCTACGAGCAGTACTTC. Encoded protein: CASSLAVDYPYEQYF. Full variable domain (outside the CDR3, taken from reference TRBV7-9 and TRBJ2-7): DTGVSQNPRHKITKRGQNVTFRCDPISEHNRLYWYRQTLGQGPEFLTYFQNEAQLEKSRLLSDRFSAERPKGSFSTLEIQRTEQGDSAMYLCASSLAVDYPYEQYFGPGTRLTVT.

This clonotype has a handful of counts. The rearrangement links TRBV7-9 to TRBJ2-7; tentative D call: TRBD2 (6 bases). V was shortened by 0 bases and J by 3 bases, with 12 bases between the two germline ends. The V gene's germline CDR1 is SEHNR and CDR2 FQNEAQ (reference sequence). The CDR3 spans 15 residues. The CDR3 nucleotides are TGTGCCAGCAGCTTAGCTGGCGGGAAGAGCTACGAGCAGTACTTC. It encodes CASSLAGGKSYEQYF.

CDR3 DNA: TGCGCCAGCAGCCGACGGGAAGAGACCCAGTACTTC. Translating it yields CASSRREETQYF. The chain is built from TRBV5-1 and TRBJ2-5, with D unclear. The germline V and J ends were trimmed by 4 bases and 3 bases, with 7 bases remaining between them. Looked up from germline, CDR1 is SGHRS and CDR2 is YFSETQ. CDR3 length equals 12 residues. Full variable domain (rest looked up from reference TRBV5-1 and TRBJ2-5): KAGVTQTPRYLIKTRGQQVTLSCSPISGHRSVSWYQQTPGQGLQFLFEYFSETQRNKGNFPGRFSGRQFSNSRSEMNVSTLELGDSALYLCASSRREETQYFGPGTRLLVL.

This clonotype showed up many times. CDR3 DNA sequence: TGTGCCAGCAGCCGACAGGGGGGAGAGACCCAGTACTTC. It translates to CASSRQGGETQYF. The rearrangement uses TRBV7-2 and TRBJ2-5, with 9 positions matching TRBD1. This CDR3 contains 13 residues. The V gene end was trimmed by 5 bases and the J gene end by 4 bases; junction bases not matched to a gene: 2. The V gene's germline CDR1 is SGHTA and CDR2 FQGNSA.

A few counts support this clonotype. The chain couples TRBV4-1 to TRBJ1-2, with a tentative D call TRBD1 (5 bases). Germline CDR1 reads MGHRA; CDR2 reads YSYEKL. The CDR3 totals 14 residues. V was shortened by 5 bases and J by 0 bases, with 10 bases between the two germline ends. As DNA, the CDR3 is TGCGCCAGCAGCTTACAGGAGACTAACTATGGCTACACCTTC. It is translated as CASSLQETNYGYTF.

The table lists this clonotype with a few counts. The chain uses TRBV24-1 and TRBJ1-2; no clear D gene. The germline gives CDR1 KGHDR, CDR2 SFDVKD. CDR3 length: 12 residues. V was shortened by 3 bases and J by 3 bases, with 4 bases between the two germline ends. CDR3 in DNA: TGTGCCACCAGTGATAGGGACTATGGCTACACCTTC. Its protein is CATSDRDYGYTF.

The V call is TRBV5-1, the J call TRBJ1-2; D remains unclear. Looked up from germline, CDR1 is SGHRS and CDR2 is YFSETQ. Between the trimmed V and J ends, which lost 0 bases and 6 bases, there was a span of 15 bases. This CDR3 region has 15 residues. The CDR3 region has the DNA TGCGCCAGCAGCTTGGAATTCGAGGTATGGAATGGCTACACCTTC. Its translation is CASSLEFEVWNGYTF.

The chain links TRBV27 to TRBJ1-4, with D uncertain. From germline, CDR1 is MNHEY and CDR2 SMNVEV (reference sequence). V was cut by 2 bases and J by 0 bases, with 13 bases left in between. The CDR3 runs 17 residues. The CDR3 protein is CASSLLALEATNEKLFF. The CDR3 nucleotides read TGTGCCAGCAGTTTACTGGCCTTGGAAGCAACTAATGAAAAACTGTTTTTT. Full variable domain (remainder filled in from reference TRBV27 and TRBJ1-4): EAQVTQNPRYLITVTGKKLTVTCSQNMNHEYMSWYRQDPGLGLRQIYYSMNVEVTDKGDVPEGYKVSRKEKRNFPLILESPSPNQTSLYFCASSLLALEATNEKLFFGSGTQLSVL.

The CDR3 reads CASSQGVKSEQFF. The CDR3, as DNA: TGTGCCAGCAGCCAAGGAGTTAAGAGTGAGCAGTTCTTC. V gene TRBV4-2 combines with J gene TRBJ2-1; no firm D call. This CDR3 contains 13 residues. From germline, CDR1 is LGHNA and CDR2 YNFKEQ. V was cut by 1 base and J by 9 bases, with 10 bases left in between.

V usage is TRBV24-1 and J usage is TRBJ2-5; TRBD1 agrees at 7 bases. The germline CDR1 and CDR2 sequences are KGHDR and SFDVKD. The length of the CDR3 is 16 residues. Trimming at V came to 7 bases and at J to 1 base, leaving 11 bases not matched to a gene. CDR3 residues: CATSEHGTAVQETQYF. CDR3 DNA sequence: TGTGCCACCAGCGAGCACGGGACAGCGGTCCAAGAGACCCAGTACTTC.

The chain recombines TRBV12-3 or TRBV12-4 with TRBJ2-4, with 7 bases lining up with TRBD1. V trimming: 6 bases; J trimming: 3 bases; junction bases outside the gene matches: 5. The CDR3 has 14 amino acids. The CDR3 DNA reads TGTGCCAGCAGCCTCGGACAGGACAAAAACATTCAGTACTTC. Translating gives CASSLGQDKNIQYF.